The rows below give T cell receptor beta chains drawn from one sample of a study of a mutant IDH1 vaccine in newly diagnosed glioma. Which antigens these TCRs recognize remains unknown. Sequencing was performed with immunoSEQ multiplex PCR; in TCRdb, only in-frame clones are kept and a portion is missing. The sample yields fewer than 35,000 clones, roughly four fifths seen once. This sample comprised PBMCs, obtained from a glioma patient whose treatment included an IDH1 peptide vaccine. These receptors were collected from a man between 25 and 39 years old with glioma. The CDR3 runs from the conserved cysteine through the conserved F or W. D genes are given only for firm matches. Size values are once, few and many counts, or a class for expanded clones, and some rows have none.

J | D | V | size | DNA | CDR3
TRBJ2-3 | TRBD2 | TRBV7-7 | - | TGTGCCAGCAGCTCATCCGGGACTAGCGCAGATACGCAGTATTTT | CASSSSGTSADTQYF
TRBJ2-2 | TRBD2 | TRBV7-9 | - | TGTGCCAGCAGCCCCCCACTAGCGGGGGCGGCCGGGGAGCTGTTTTTT | CASSPPLAGAAGELFF
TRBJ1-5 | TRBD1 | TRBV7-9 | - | TGTGCCAGCAGCTTAACGACAGGGGATCAGCCCCAGCATTTT | CASSLTTGDQPQHF
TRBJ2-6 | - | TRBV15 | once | TGTGCCACCAGTCCCTTTAGGTACGGGGCCAACGTCCTGACTTTC | CATSPFRYGANVLTF
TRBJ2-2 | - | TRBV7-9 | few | TGTGCCAGCAGCTTGGGGGACCTCCGCGGGGAGCTGTTTTTT | CASSLGDLRGELFF
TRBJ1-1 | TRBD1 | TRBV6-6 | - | TGTGCCAGCCGGAGATCGGGACAGGGGGAAGAAGCTTTCTTT | CASRRSGQGEEAFF
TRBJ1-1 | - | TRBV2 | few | TGTGCCAGCAGTGGGGCCAGGGACACTGAAGCTTTCTTT | CASSGARDTEAFF
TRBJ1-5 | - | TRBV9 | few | TGTGCCAGCAGCGTACTTGAGCGGGGGCCCCAGCATTTT | CASSVLERGPQHF
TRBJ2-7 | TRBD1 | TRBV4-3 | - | TGCGCCAGCAGCCACGCCACCGGGACAGGGCACGAGCAGTACTTC | CASSHATGTGHEQYF
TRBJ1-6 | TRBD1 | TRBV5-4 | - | TGTGCCAGCAGCCGGGGACAGAGGGATTCACCCCTCCACTTT | CASSRGQRDSPLHF
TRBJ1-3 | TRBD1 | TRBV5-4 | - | TGTGCCAGCAGCGAAGACAGGGGGCCTGGAAACACCATATATTTT | CASSEDRGPGNTIYF
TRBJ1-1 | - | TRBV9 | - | TGTGCCAGCAGCGAGGGGACGGCTAACACTGAAGCTTTCTTT | CASSEGTANTEAFF
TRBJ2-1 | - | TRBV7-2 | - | TGTGCCAGCAGCTTAGACTGGACGATCTACAATGAGCAGTTCTTC | CASSLDWTIYNEQFF
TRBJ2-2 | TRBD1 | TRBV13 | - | TGTGCCAGCAGCTCCGACAGGGCAGGTACCGGGGAGCTGTTTTTT | CASSSDRAGTGELFF
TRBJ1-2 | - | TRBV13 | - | TGTGCCAGCAGCTCGTCAGGGTCTACCTATGGCTACACCTTC | CASSSSGSTYGYTF
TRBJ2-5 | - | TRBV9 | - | TGTGCCAGCAGCCGGACACCTCAAGAGACCCAGTACTTC | CASSRTPQETQYF
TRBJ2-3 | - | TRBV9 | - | TGTGCCAGCAGCGTCGGTCCGAGCCGTAGAGCAGATACGCAGTATTTT | CASSVGPSRRADTQYF
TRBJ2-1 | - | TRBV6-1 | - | TGTGCCAGCAGTTCCGGACAGCAGCAGTTCTTC | CASSSGQQQFF
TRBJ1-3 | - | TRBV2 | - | TGTGCCAGCAGTCTGGACAGCCACTCTGGAAACACCATATATTTT | CASSLDSHSGNTIYF
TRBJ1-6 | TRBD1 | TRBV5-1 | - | TGCGCCAGCAGCTTGGACAGGGGAGGGGTTCGAAATTCACCCCTCCACTTT | CASSLDRGGVRNSPLHF
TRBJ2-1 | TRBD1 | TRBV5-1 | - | TGCGCCAGCAGCTTGGAACGGGACAGAGTGTACGATGAGCAGTTCTTC | CASSLERDRVYDEQFF
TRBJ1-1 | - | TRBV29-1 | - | TGCAGCGTTGAAGATGCTGGGGGAACGGGGGCCATTATGAACACTGAAGCTTTCTTT | CSVEDAGGTGAIMNTEAFF
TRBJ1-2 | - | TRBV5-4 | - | TGTGCCAGCAGCCCCCCATCCAGCGTGCATGGGGGTGGCTACACCTTC | CASSPPSSVHGGGYTF
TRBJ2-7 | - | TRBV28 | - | TGTGCCAGCAGTCAACGGGACTCCTACGAGCAGTACTTC | CASSQRDSYEQYF
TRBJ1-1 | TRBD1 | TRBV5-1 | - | TGCTCGGACAGGGACGACACTGAAGCTTTCTTT | CSDRDDTEAFF
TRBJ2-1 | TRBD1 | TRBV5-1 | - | TGCGCCAGCAGCCCCTTTGTTGGGACAGGGTTTGATGAGCAGTTCTTC | CASSPFVGTGFDEQFF
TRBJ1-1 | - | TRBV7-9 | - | TGTGCCAGCAGCCCCAAGGCAGGGAACACTGAAGCTTTCTTT | CASSPKAGNTEAFF
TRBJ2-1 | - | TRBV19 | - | TGTGCCAGTAGTATGGGGCCCCTCGAGCACAATGAGCAGTTCTTC | CASSMGPLEHNEQFF
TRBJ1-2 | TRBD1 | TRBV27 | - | TGTGCCAGCAGTGGTAGGACAGGGGATGGCTACACCTTC | CASSGRTGDGYTF
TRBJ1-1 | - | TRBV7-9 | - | TGTGCCAGCAGCTTGAGTTACACTGAAGCTTTCTTT | CASSLSYTEAFF
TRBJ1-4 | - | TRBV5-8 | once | TGTGCCAGCAGCCTGGGGGTTAGGGGTGAAAAACTGTTTTTT | CASSLGVRGEKLFF
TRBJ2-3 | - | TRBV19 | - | TGTGCCAGTAGTGTCCGGGGAAAAGATACGCAGTATTTT | CASSVRGKDTQYF
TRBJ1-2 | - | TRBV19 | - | TGTGCCAGTAGTACCAGCTATGGCTACACCTTC | CASSTSYGYTF
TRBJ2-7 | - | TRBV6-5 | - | TGTGCCAGCAGTTACTCGGGAGACAGATGGGAGCAGTACTTC | CASSYSGDRWEQYF
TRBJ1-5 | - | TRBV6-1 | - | TGTGCCAGCAGTTGGTTTAAGGGCAATCAGCCCCAGCATTTT | CASSWFKGNQPQHF
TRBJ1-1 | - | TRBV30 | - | TGTGCCTGGAGTGTAAAGTTAGACACTGAAGCTTTCTTT | CAWSVKLDTEAFF
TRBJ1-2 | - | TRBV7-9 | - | TGTGCCAGCAGCCCATGGAACTATGGCTACACCTTC | CASSPWNYGYTF
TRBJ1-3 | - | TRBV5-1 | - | TGCGCCAGCAGCCGGGCTCCGACAGAGATGATCTCTGGAAACACCATATATTTT | CASSRAPTEMISGNTIYF
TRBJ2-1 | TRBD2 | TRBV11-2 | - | TGTGCCAGCAGCTTCCAGCGGGGACTGTCATACAATGAGCAGTTCTTC | CASSFQRGLSYNEQFF
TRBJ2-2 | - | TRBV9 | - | TGTGCCAGCAGCGTAGGGGGGGGGCCGGGGACCGGGGAGCTGTTTTTT | CASSVGGGPGTGELFF
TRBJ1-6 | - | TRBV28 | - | TGTGCCAGCAGTTTATCGCGGGGGAATAATTCACCCCTCCACTTT | CASSLSRGNNSPLHF
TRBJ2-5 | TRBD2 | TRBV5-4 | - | TGTGCCAGCAGCTCCGGTAGCGGGTATGGGGAGACCCAGTACTTC | CASSSGSGYGETQYF
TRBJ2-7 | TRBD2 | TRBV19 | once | TGTGCCAGTGGAGGGACTAGTGTTGGCGAGCAGTACTTC | CASGGTSVGEQYF
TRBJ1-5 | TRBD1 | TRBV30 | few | TGTGCCTGGAGGGGACAGGGGGTCGGTCAGCCCCAGCATTTT | CAWRGQGVGQPQHF
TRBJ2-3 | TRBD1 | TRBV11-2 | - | TGTGCCAGCAGCACGGGACAGGGTTACACAGATACGCAGTATTTT | CASSTGQGYTDTQYF
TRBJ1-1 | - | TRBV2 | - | TGTGCCAGGGCGGGAGGAAACAACCCTGAAGCTTTCTTT | CARAGGNNPEAFF
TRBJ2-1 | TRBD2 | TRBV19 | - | TGTGCGACCACGACATATAGCGGGGGAGACTCCTACAATGAGCAGTTCTTC | CATTTYSGGDSYNEQFF
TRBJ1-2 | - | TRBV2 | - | TGTGCCAGCAGTGAAGAGTTAGGGAGGTTGGGTGGCTACACCTTC | CASSEELGRLGGYTF
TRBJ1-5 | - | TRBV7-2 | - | TGTGCCAGCAGCGTCTGGCAAGGTGATCAGCCCCAGCATTTT | CASSVWQGDQPQHF
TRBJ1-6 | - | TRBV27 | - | TGTGCCAGCAGTGGCGGGGGCGGGGAGTCCTATAATTCACCCCTCCACTTT | CASSGGGGESYNSPLHF
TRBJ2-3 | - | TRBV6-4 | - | TGTGCCAGCAGTGTAAGGGGCCTAACCGATACGCAGTATTTT | CASSVRGLTDTQYF